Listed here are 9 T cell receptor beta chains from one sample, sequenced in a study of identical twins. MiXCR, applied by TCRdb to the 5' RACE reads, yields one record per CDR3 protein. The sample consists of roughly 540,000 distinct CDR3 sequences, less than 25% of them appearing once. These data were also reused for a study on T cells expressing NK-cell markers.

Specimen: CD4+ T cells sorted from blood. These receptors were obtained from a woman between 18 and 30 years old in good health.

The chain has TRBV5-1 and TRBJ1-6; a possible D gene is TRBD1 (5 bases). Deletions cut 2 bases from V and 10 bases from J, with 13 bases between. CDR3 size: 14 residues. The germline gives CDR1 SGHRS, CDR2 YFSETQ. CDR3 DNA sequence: TGCGCCAGCAGCTTACACTCGGGGGGATCACCCCTCCACTTT. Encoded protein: CASSLHSGGSPLHF.

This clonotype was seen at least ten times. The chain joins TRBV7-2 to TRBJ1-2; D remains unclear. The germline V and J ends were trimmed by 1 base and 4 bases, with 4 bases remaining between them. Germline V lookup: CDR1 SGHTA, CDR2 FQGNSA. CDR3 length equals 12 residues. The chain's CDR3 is CASSLDLYGYTF. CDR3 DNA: TGTGCCAGCAGCTTAGATCTCTATGGCTACACCTTC.

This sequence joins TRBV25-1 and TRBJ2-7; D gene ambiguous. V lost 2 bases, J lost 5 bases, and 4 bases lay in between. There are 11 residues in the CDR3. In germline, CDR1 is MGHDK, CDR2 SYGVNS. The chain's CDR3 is CASSEGNEQYF. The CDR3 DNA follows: TGTGCCAGCAGTGAAGGGAACGAGCAGTACTTC.

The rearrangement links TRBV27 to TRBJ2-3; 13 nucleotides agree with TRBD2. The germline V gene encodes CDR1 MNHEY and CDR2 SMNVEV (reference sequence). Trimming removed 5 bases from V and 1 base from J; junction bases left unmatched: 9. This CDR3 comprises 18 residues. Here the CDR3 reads CASSARLAGGGRTDTQYF. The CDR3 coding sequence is TGTGCCAGCAGTGCCAGACTAGCGGGAGGAGGTCGCACAGATACGCAGTATTTT.

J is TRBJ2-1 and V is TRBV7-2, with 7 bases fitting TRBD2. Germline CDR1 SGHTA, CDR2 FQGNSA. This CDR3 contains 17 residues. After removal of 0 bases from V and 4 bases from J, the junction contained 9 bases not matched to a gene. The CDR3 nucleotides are TGTGCCAGCAGCTTAGCGGGGGTGGGAGGGCTGTACAATGAGCAGTTCTTC. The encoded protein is CASSLAGVGGLYNEQFF. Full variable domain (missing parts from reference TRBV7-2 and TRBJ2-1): GAGVSQSPSNKVTEKGKDVELRCDPISGHTALYWYRQSLGQGLEFLIYFQGNSAPDKSGLPSDRFSAERTGGSVSTLTIQRTQQEDSAVYLCASSLAGVGGLYNEQFFGPGTRLTVL.

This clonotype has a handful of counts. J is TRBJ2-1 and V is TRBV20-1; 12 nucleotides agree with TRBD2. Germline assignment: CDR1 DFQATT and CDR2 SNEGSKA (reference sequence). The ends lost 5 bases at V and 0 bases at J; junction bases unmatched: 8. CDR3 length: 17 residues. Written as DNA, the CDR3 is TGCAGTGCTTTGACTAGCGGGGGCCTGAGCTCCTACAATGAGCAGTTCTTC. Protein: CSALTSGGLSSYNEQFF.

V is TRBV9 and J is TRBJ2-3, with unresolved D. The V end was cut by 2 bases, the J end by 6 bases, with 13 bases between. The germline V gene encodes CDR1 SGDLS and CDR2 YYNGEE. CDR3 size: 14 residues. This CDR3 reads CASSVQSARDTQYF. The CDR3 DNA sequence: TGTGCCAGCAGCGTGCAGTCGGCTAGGGATACGCAGTATTTT.

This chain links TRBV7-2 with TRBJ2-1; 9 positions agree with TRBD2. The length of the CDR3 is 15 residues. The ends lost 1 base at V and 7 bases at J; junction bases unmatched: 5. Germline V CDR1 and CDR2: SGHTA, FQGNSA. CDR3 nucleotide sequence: TGTGCCAGCAGCTTAGGGACTAGCGTCCCAAATGAGCAGTTCTTC. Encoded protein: CASSLGTSVPNEQFF.

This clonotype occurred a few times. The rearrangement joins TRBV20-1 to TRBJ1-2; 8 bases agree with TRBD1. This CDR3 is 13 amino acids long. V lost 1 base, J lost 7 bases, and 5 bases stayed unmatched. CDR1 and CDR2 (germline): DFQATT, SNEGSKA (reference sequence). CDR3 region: CSARGTGFSGYTF. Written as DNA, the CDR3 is TGCAGTGCTAGAGGGACAGGGTTCAGTGGCTACACCTTC.